Listed here is a single T cell receptor (beta chain). Sequencing was performed with immunoSEQ multiplex PCR; in TCRdb, only in-frame clones are kept and a portion is missing. The sample includes about 220,000 clones, around 85% of them seen just once. The source of the sample is a study of blood T cell repertoires in COVID-19. Trimming removed 0 bases at V and 13 bases at J, with 12 bases between. In germline, CDR1 is LGHNA, CDR2 YNFKEQ. CDR3 length equals 13 residues. The chain couples TRBV4-2 to TRBJ1-4; possibly TRBD1 for D (5 bases). Specimen: peripheral blood. This TCR came from a woman between 65 and 79 years old with COVID-19, enrolled during active disease. The CDR3 loop is CASSQDSTEGLFF. CDR3 DNA sequence: TGTGCCAGCAGCCAAGATTCGACAGAAGGACTGTTTTTT.